One T cell receptor (beta chain) is described in this entry. This specimen comes from a study of blood T cell repertoires in COVID-19. Study summary: Some COVID-19 samples were acute and others convalescent; all came from the United States, Italy and Spain. T cells, B-cell-depleted T cells, or PBMCs supplied cDNA or gDNA.

The protocol was immunoSEQ multiplex PCR, while the TCRdb copy is restricted to in-frame clones and leaves out a portion. The sample lists 250,000 to 300,000 clones, roughly 84% seen once, with around 3.6% in the top ten. This CDR3 is 13 amino acids long. From germline, CDR1 is MGHRA and CDR2 YSYEKL. With 4 bases removed from V and 7 bases from J, the gap between germline ends came to 13 bases. This chain links TRBV4-1 with TRBJ1-2, with unresolved D. The receptor was derived from a man aged 50 to 59 who had recovered from COVID-19. The sequencing sample was made of PBMCs or T cells enriched from blood (not recorded which). DNA for the CDR3: TGCGCCAGCAGCCGCTCCCTAAATGGTGGCTACACCTTC. It encodes CASSRSLNGGYTF.